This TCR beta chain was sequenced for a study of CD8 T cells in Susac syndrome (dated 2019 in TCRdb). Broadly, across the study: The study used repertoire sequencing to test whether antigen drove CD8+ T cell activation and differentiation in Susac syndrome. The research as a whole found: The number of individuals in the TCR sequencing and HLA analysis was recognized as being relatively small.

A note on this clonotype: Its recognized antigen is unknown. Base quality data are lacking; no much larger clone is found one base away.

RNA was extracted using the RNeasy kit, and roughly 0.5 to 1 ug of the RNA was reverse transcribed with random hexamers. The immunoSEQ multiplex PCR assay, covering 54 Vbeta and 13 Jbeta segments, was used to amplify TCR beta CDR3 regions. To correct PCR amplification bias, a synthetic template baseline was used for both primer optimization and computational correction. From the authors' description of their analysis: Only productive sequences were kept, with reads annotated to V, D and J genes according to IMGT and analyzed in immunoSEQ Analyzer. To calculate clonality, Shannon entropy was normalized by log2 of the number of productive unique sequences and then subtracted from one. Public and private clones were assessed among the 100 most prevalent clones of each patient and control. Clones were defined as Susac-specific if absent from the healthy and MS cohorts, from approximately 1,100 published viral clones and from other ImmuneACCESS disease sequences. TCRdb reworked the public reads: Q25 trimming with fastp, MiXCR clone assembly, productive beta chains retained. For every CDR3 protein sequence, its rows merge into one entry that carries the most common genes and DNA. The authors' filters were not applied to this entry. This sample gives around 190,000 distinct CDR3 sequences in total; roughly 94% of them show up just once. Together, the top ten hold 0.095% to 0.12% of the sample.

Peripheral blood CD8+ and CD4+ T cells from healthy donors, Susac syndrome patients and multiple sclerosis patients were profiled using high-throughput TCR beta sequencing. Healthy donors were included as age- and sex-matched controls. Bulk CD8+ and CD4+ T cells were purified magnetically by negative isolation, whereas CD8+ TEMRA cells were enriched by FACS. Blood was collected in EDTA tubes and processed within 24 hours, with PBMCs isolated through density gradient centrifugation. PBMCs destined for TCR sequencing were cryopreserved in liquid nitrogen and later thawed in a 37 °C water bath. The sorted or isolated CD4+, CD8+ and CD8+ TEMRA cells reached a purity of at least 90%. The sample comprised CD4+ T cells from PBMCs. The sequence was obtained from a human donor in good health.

The CDR3 region: CASSPTAGGSYEQYV. The bases read TGTGCCAGCTCACCAACCGCGGGAGGGTCCTACGAGCAGTACGTC. The rearrangement combines TRBV18 with TRBJ2-7, and 9 junction bases match TRBD2. The cysteine opens and the valine closes a CDR3 of 15 amino acids. CDR3 DNA is the only sequence kept; it has 45 bases, read in frame from the first base. V is pruned by 2 bases and J by 1 base, leaving 3 bases of the junction without a gene match. From a lookup of the germline V gene, CDR1 and CDR2 are KGHSH and LQKENI.